The clone carrying this T cell receptor beta chain was seen repeatedly, ten times or more. Amplified TCR beta CDR3 regions derived from RNA transcripts. Carried out on the TCR CDR3, a first-round RT-PCR used the HTBI primer set. TCRdb redid the calling of the multiplex PCR reads with MiXCR, one entry per CDR3 protein. Of more than 550,000 distinct CDR3 sequences listed, 17% are singletons. Germline CDR1 and CDR2: SGHTA and FQGNSA. The junction had 18 bases not matched to a gene; V was cut back by 1 base and J by 2 bases. This CDR3 spans 21 amino acids. This sample stems from a study of T cells in Graves' hyperthyroidism and ophthalmopathy.

The V and J genes are TRBV7-2 and TRBJ1-4, with 8 bases identical to TRBD1. Source material: blood. The TCR comes from a man aged 45-65 years with Graves' hyperthyroidism. CDR3 region: CASSLVGGVYRTGMTNEKLFF. The CDR3 bases are TGTGCCAGCAGCTTAGTAGGGGGCGTGTACCGGACAGGGATGACTAATGAAAAACTGTTTTTT.